Each of the 10 T cell receptor beta chains below was sequenced from the same sample in a study of cytomegalovirus exposure and HLA in healthy donors. The primer mix had 60 Vbeta and 13 Jbeta primers. Some clones are missing from TCRdb's copy, which holds only in-frame ones; the method was immunoSEQ multiplex PCR. The sample shows 150,000 to 200,000 clones, 80% of them seen only once. Sequenced input: PBMCs. The receptor set was obtained from a man aged 18 to 29 in good health and CMV-seropositive.

The gene calls are TRBV28 and TRBJ2-7; 9 bases map to TRBD1. Germline V gives CDR1 MDHEN, CDR2 SYDVKM. The CDR3 covers 13 residues. The J segment lost 3 bases and the V segment lost 4 bases, leaving 1 base of the junction unmatched. This chain's CDR3 is CASSSGQGYEQYF. The DNA of the CDR3 is TGTGCCAGCAGTTCGGGACAGGGCTACGAGCAGTACTTC. The whole variable domain, filled in from reference TRBV28 and TRBJ2-7, reads DVKVTQSSRYLVKRTGEKVFLECVQDMDHENMFWYRQDPGLGLRLIYFSYDVKMKEKGDIPEGYSVSREKKERFSLILESASTNQTSMYLCASSSGQGYEQYFGPGTRLTVT.

The gene calls are TRBV19 and TRBJ1-5; D call uncertain. V gave up 3 bases and J gave up 7 bases, with 10 bases separating them. The CDR3 is 13 residues long. CDR1 is LNHDA, CDR2 SQIVND, per germline (reference sequence). The CDR3 DNA reads TGTGCCAGTAGTATCGCGGAACCACAGCCCCAGCATTTT. It codes for CASSIAEPQPQHF.

The chain joins TRBV7-6 to TRBJ2-5; 9 nucleotides agree with TRBD1. The CDR3 is 15 amino acids. Germline CDR1 reads SGHVS; CDR2 reads FNYEAQ. V lost 5 bases, J lost 5 bases, and 9 bases stayed unmatched. CDR3 DNA sequence: TGTGCCAGCAGCCCAGGACAGGGGAATTGGGAGACCCAGTACTTC. The encoded protein is CASSPGQGNWETQYF.

The chain has TRBV6-5 and TRBJ2-2, with D possibly matching TRBD2 (6 bases). Trimming took 5 bases from V and 1 from J, leaving 11 bases between them. The CDR3 is made up of 15 amino acids. Germline values: CDR1 MNHEY, CDR2 SVGAGI. The CDR3: CASSGVGGNTGELFF. The CDR3 DNA reads TGTGCCAGCAGTGGAGTGGGGGGGAACACCGGGGAGCTGTTTTTT.

V is TRBV29-1 and J is TRBJ2-7; 9 bases are a match to TRBD2. The junction had 5 bases not matched to a gene; V was cut back by 6 bases and J by 2 bases. CDR1 is SQVTM, CDR2 ANQGSEA, per germline. The CDR3 runs to 13 residues. The CDR3 region has the DNA TGCAGCGTAGAGACTAGCGGCACCTACGAGCAGTACTTC. It encodes CSVETSGTYEQYF.

The chain joins TRBV6-5 to TRBJ1-1; 9 bases map to TRBD1. Germline lookup yields CDR1 MNHEY and CDR2 SVGAGI. The CDR3 spans 15 residues. Trimming removed 4 bases from V and 5 bases from J; junction bases left unmatched: 8. CDR3 in DNA: TGTGCCAGCAGTTGGACCGGGACAGGGTATACTGAAGCTTTCTTT. This encodes CASSWTGTGYTEAFF.

The chain has TRBV19 and TRBJ2-1; possible D gene TRBD2, 6 bases. The V end lost 6 bases, the J end lost 6 bases, and 36 bases lay between the germline ends. The CDR3 is 21 residues long. CDR1 is LNHDA, CDR2 SQIVND, per germline (reference sequence). CDR3 nucleotide sequence: TGTGCCAGTAGCCCTCCCCCCTCACTACGGTGGGGGGACCCCTATGGCAATGAGCAGTTCTTC. This gives the protein CASSPPPSLRWGDPYGNEQFF.

The chain uses TRBV7-6 and TRBJ1-5, with 12 bases aligning to TRBD1. J lost 6 bases, V lost 3 bases, and 3 bases had no gene match. Germline V gene sequence: CDR1 SGHVS, CDR2 FNYEAQ. The CDR3 has 15 residues. CDR3 DNA: TGTGCCAGCAGCTTGGGACAGGGGGCGGGTCAGCCCCAGCATTTT. Protein sequence: CASSLGQGAGQPQHF.

This sequence joins TRBV11-2 and TRBJ2-7; TRBD2 might be the D (5 bases). Per the germline V gene, CDR1 is SGHAT and CDR2 is FQNNGV. This CDR3 has 14 amino acids. V was pared by 1 base and J by 2 bases, with 9 bases between. The CDR3 DNA follows: TGTGCCAGCAGCTTAGGAAGTAGCGCCTACGAGCAGTACTTC. It codes for CASSLGSSAYEQYF. Full variable domain (remainder filled in from reference TRBV11-2 and TRBJ2-7): EAGVAQSPRYKIIEKRQSVAFWCNPISGHATLYWYQQILGQGPKLLIQFQNNGVVDDSQLPKDRFSAERLKGVDSTLKIQPAKLEDSAVYLCASSLGSSAYEQYFGPGTRLTVT.

This clone has just one count. The chain recombines TRBV15 with TRBJ2-7; 9 bases align to TRBD1. This CDR3 has 14 amino acids. The V segment lost 6 bases and the J segment 5 bases; nucleotides outside the gene matches: 8. Germline V CDR1 and CDR2: LNHNV, YYDKDF (reference sequence). CDR3 residues: CATSPGTGSHEQYF. The CDR3 DNA is TGTGCCACCAGTCCCGGGACAGGGTCCCACGAGCAGTACTTC. The variable domain in full, completed from reference TRBV15 and TRBJ2-7, reads DAMVIQNPRYQVTQFGKPVTLSCSQTLNHNVMYWYQQKSSQAPKLLFHYYDKDFNNEADTPDNFQSRRPNTSFCFLDIRSPGLGDTAMYLCATSPGTGSHEQYFGPGTRLTVT.